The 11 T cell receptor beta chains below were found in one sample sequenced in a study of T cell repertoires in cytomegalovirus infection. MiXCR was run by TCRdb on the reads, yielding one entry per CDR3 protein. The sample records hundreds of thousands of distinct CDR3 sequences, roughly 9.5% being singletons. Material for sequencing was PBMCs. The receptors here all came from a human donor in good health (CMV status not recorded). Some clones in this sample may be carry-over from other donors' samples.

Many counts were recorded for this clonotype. CDR3 DNA: TGTGCCATCAGTGAAACGTCACGCTATGGCTACACCTTC. The encoded protein is CAISETSRYGYTF. The chain uses TRBV10-3 and TRBJ1-2; D unclear. Deletions cut 3 bases from V and 4 bases from J, with 9 bases between. CDR1 and CDR2 from the germline V gene are ENHRY and SYGVKD. The CDR3 extends over 13 amino acids.

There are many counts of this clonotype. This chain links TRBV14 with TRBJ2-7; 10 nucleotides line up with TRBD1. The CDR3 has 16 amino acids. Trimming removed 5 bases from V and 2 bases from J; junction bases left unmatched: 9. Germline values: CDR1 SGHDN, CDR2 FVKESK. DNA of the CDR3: TGTGCCAGCAGCATCGGAGGGGGACAGGGGACCTACGAGCAGTACTTC. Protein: CASSIGGGQGTYEQYF.

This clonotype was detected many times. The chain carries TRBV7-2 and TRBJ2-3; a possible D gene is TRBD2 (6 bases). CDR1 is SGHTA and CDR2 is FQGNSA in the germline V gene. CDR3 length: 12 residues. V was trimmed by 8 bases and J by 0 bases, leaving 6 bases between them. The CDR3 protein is CASGTSTDTQYF. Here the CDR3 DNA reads TGTGCCAGCGGGACTAGCACAGATACGCAGTATTTT.

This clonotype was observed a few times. The CDR3 DNA reads as TGTGCCAGCAGTCCCCGGGGACTAGCGGGGCTCGAGACCCAGTACTTC. This sequence encodes CASSPRGLAGLETQYF. The chain combines TRBV27 with TRBJ2-5, with 13 bases fitting TRBD2. Trimming removed 5 bases from V and 5 bases from J; junction bases left unmatched: 8. This CDR3 is built from 16 residues. Germline CDR1 is MNHEY and CDR2 is SMNVEV (reference sequence).

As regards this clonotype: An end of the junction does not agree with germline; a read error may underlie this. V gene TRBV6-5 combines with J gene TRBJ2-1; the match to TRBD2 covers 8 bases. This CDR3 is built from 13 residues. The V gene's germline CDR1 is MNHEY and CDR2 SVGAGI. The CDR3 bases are TGTCCCAGCCGGGAGGGCGCCAGGAATGAGCAGTTCTTC. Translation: CPSREGARNEQFF.

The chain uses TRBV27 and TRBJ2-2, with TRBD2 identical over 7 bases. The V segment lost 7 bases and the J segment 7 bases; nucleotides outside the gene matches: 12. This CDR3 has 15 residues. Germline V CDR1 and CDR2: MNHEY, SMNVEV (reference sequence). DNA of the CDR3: TGTGCCAGCACCTGGGGGGGGACGGCAGGCGGGGAGCTGTTTTTT. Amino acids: CASTWGGTAGGELFF.

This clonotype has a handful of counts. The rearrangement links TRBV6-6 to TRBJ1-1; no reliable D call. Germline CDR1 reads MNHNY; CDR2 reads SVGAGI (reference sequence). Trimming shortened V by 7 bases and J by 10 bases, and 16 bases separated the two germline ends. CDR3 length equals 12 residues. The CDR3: CASNLQRSRAFF. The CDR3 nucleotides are TGTGCCAGCAACCTACAGCGTTCTAGAGCTTTCTTT.

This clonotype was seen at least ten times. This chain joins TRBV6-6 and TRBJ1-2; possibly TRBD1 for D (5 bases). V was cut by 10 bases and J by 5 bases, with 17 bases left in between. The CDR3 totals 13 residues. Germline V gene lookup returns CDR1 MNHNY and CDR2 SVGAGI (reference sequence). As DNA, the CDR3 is TGTGCCACCATCCCTGACAGTATATATGGCTACACCTTC. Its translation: CATIPDSIYGYTF.

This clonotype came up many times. For the CDR3, the DNA is TGTGCCAGCAGCTTCGGGGTTGGTGGCTACACCTTC. It codes for CASSFGVGGYTF. This sequence joins TRBV12-3 or TRBV12-4 and TRBJ1-2; D not certain. CDR3 size: 12 residues. Deletions cut 6 bases from V and 7 bases from J, with 12 bases between.

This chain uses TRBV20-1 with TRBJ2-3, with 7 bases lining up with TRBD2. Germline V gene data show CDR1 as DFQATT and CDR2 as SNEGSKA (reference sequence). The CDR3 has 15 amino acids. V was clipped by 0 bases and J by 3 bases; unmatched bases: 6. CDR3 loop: CSARDWGGGTDTQYF. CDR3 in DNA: TGCAGTGCTAGAGATTGGGGGGGGGGGACAGATACGCAGTATTTT.

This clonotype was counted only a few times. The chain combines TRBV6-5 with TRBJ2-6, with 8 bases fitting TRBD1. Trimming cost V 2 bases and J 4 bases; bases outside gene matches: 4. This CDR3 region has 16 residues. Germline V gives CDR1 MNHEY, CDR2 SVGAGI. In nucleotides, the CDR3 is TGTGCCAGCAGTTACGGGACAGGACCCGGGGCCAACGTCCTGACTTTC. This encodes CASSYGTGPGANVLTF.